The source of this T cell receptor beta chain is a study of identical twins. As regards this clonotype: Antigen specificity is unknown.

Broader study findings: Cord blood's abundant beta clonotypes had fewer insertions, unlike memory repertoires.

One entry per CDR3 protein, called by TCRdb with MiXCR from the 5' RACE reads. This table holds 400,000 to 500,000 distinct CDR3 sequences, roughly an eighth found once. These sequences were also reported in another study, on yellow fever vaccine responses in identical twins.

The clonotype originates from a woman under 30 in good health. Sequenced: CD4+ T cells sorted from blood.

The DNA of the CDR3 is TGTGCCAGCACCCAAGCGGGGTTAGAGACCCAGTACTTC. As protein: CASTQAGLETQYF. The chain uses TRBV6-6 and TRBJ2-5; 7 positions match TRBD2. The CDR3 consists of 13 residues. CDR1 and CDR2 from the germline V gene are MNHNY and SVGAGI (reference sequence). V shed 7 bases and J 4 bases; nucleotides not matched to a gene: 6.